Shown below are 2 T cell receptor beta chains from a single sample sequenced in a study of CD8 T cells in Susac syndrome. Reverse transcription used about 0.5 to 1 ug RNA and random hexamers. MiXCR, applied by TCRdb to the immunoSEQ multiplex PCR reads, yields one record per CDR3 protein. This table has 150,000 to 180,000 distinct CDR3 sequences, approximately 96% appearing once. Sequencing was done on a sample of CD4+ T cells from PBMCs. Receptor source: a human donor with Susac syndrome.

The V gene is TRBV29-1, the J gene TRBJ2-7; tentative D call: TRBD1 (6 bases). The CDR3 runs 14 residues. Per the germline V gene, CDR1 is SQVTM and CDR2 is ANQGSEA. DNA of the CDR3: TGCTCAGCCTCCGGGACAAGGGGCTCCTACGAGCAGTACTTC. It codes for CSASGTRGSYEQYF.

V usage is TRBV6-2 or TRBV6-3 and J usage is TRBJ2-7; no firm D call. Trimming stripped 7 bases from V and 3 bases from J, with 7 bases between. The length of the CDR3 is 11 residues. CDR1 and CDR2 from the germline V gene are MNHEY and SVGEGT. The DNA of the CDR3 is TGTGCCAGCAAAGCAGGCTACGAGCAGTACTTC. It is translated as CASKAGYEQYF.